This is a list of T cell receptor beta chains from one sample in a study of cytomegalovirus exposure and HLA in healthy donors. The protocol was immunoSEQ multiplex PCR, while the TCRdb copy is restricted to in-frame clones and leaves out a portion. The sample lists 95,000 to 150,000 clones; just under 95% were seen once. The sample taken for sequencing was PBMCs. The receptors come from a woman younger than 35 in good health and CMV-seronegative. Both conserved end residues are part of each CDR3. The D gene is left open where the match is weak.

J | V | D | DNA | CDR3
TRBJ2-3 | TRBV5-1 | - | TGCGCCAGCAGCCCCCGAGGCTCCTCTGATTATACGCAGTATTTT | CASSPRGSSDYTQYF
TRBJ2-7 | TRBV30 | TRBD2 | TGTGCCTGGAGTGTATCTAGGACTAGCGTCAAGGGGGGCGAGCAGTACTTC | CAWSVSRTSVKGGEQYF
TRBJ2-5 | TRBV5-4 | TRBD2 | TGTGCCAGCAGCTTAAGCGGGGCGTGGAGTGGGGAGACCCAGTACTTC | CASSLSGAWSGETQYF
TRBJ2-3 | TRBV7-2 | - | TGTGCCACATCTCTAGATGCTACGCAGTATTTT | CATSLDATQYF
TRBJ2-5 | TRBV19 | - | TGTGCCACTTCAAGACAGGCACAAGAGACCCAGTACTTC | CATSRQAQETQYF
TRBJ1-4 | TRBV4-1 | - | TGCGCCAGCAGCCAGAACAGGGCCCTTAATGAAAAACTGTTTTTT | CASSQNRALNEKLFF
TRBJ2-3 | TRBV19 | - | TGTGCCAGTAGTATTCGGGAGAGGGGAGATACGCAGTATTTT | CASSIRERGDTQYF
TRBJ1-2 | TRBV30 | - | TGTGCCTGGAGTCCTCAGGGGCCCTATGGCTACACCTTC | CAWSPQGPYGYTF
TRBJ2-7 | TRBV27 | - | TGTGCCAGCAGTGCCGGGGATCGGGTTTACGAGCAGTACTTC | CASSAGDRVYEQYF
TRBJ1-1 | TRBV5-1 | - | TGCGCCAGCAGGCAGGGTATTCGGGACATGAACACTGAAGCTTTCTTT | CASRQGIRDMNTEAFF
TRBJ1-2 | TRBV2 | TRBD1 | TGTGCCAGCAGAGCAACAGGGGCCTATGGCTACACCTTC | CASRATGAYGYTF